This T cell receptor (beta chain) was sequenced in a study of shared clonotypes between healthy human individuals. Running of the assay took place at deep level. Libraries were prepared by immunoSEQ multiplex PCR; TCRdb keeps only in-frame clonotypes and omits some of them. The sample includes roughly 490,000 clones, 76% of them seen just once. Germline trimming cut 3 bases from V and 4 bases from J; bases unmatched to any gene: 4. There are 14 residues in the CDR3. The germline V gene encodes CDR1 SGHTA and CDR2 FQGTGA. This chain connects TRBV7-3 to TRBJ1-1; 8 bases line up with TRBD1. The sequence was obtained from a middle-aged woman in good health. Some clones in this sample may be carry-over from other donors' samples. What was sequenced was PBMCs. CDR3 sequence: CASSLDRDVTEAFF. The CDR3, as DNA: TGTGCCAGCAGCTTGGACAGGGATGTCACTGAAGCTTTCTTT.